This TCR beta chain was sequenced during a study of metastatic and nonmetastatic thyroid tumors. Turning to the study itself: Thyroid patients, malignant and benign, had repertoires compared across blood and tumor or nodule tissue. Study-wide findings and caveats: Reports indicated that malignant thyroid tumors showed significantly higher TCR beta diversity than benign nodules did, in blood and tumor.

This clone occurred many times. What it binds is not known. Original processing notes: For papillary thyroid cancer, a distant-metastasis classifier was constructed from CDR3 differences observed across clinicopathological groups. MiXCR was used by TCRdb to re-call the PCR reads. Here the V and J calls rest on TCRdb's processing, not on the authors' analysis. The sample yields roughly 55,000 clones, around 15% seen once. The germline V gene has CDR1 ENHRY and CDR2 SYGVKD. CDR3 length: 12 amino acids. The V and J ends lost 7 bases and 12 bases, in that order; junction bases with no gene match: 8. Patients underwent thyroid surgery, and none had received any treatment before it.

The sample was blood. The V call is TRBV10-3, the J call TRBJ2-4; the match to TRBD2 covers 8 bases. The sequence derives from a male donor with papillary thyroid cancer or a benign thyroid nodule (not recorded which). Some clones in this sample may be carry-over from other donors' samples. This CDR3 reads CAIKGSGEAQYF. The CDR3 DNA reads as TGTGCCATCAAAGGTAGCGGGGAGGCTCAGTACTTC.